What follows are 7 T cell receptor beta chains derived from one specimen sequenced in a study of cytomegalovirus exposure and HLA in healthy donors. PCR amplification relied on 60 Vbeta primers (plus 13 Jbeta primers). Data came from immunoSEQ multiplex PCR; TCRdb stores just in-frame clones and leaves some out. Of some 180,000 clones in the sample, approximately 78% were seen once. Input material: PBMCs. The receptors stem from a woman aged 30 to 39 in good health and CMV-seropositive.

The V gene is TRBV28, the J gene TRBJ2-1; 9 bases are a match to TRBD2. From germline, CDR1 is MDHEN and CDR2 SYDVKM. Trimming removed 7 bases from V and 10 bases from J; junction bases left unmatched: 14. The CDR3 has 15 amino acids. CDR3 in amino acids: CASNGWGSSGGEQFF. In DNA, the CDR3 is TGTGCCAGCAACGGGTGGGGAAGTAGCGGGGGCGAGCAGTTCTTC.

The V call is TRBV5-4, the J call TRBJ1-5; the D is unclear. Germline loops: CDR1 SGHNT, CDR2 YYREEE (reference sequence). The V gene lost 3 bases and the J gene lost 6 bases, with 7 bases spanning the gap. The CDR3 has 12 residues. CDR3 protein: CASSSPGQPQHF. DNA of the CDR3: TGTGCCAGCAGCTCCCCAGGTCAGCCCCAGCATTTT.

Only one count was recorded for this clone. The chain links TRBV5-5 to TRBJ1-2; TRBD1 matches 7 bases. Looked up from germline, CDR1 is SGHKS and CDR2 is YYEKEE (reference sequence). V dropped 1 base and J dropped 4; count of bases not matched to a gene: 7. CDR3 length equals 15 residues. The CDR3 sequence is CASSLRRTGFYGYTF. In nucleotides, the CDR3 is TGTGCCAGCAGCTTGCGGAGGACAGGCTTCTATGGCTACACCTTC.

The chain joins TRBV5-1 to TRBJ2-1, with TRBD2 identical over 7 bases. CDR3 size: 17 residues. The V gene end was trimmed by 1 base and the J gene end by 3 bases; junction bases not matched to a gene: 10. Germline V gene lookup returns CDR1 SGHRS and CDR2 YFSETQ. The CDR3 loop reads CASSLTRGRVDYNEQFF. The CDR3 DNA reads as TGCGCCAGCAGCTTGACGCGGGGGAGGGTGGACTACAATGAGCAGTTCTTC.

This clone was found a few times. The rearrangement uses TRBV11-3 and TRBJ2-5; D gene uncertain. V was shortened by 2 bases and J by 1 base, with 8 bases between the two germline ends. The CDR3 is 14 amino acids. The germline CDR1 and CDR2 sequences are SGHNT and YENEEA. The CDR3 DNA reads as TGTGCCAGCAGCTTATCCCGAGGCCAAGAGACCCAGTACTTC. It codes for CASSLSRGQETQYF.

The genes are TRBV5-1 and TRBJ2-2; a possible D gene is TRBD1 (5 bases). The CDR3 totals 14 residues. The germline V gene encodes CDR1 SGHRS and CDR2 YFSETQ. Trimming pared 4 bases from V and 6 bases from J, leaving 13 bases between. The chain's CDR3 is CASSRQMGSGELFF. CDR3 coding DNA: TGCGCCAGCAGCCGACAGATGGGTTCCGGGGAGCTGTTTTTT.

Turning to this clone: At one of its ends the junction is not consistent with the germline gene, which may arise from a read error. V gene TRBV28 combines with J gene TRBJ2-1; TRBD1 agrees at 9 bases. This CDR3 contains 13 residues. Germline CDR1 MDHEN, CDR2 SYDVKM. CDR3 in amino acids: CASSLKDRGRILF. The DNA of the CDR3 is TGTGCCAGCAGTTTAAAGGACAGGGGTCGTATTCTCTTC.